This T cell receptor beta chain derives from a study of blood T cell repertoires in COVID-19. Per germline, CDR1 KGHSH and CDR2 LQKENI. The V and J ends lost 2 bases and 2 bases respectively, with 7 bases between them. The CDR3 is 13 residues long. Membership in each cohort depended on participant-reported clinical history. Someone with COVID-19 had been met by exposed participants within 2 weeks before study entry. Authors' analysis steps: It was from reference gene primer amplification that nucleated cell counts were estimated. The method was immunoSEQ multiplex PCR; TCRdb's version includes in-frame clones alone and lacks a portion of them. The DNA gave D and trimming, while V, J and clone size come from that table. Counted here are 200,000 or so clones, approximately 89% occurring once; the ten biggest clones make up roughly 3.7%.

This TCR was sampled from a woman under 40 who had been exposed to COVID-19. This sequence joins TRBV18 and TRBJ2-7; the D gene is possibly TRBD2 (6 bases). Sequencing was done on a sample of PBMCs or T cells enriched from blood (not recorded which). The CDR3 protein is CASSPGEAYEQYF. The CDR3 region has the DNA TGTGCCAGCTCACCAGGGGAGGCCTACGAGCAGTACTTC.